This entry describes one T cell receptor (beta chain). Antigen specificity is unknown. Sequencing templates came from extracted RNA that was reverse transcribed into cDNA. Some clones are missing from TCRdb's copy, which holds only in-frame ones; the method was immunoSEQ multiplex PCR. The sample carries some 200,000 clones, roughly three fifths recorded once. These data originate in a study of CD8+ T cells in alopecia areata. Study summary: Affected scalp percentage gauged treated patients' severity.

Study-level results: Under tofacitinib, numerous expanded lesional clonotypes remained detectable in scalp and blood.

The treatment is: oral pan-JAK inhibitor, 5-10 mg twice daily. Researchers gathered lesional scalp punch biopsies and peripheral blood from patients with alopecia areata. Germline CDR1 and CDR2: KGHSH and LQKENI. The CDR3 spans 13 residues. V gave up 2 bases and J gave up 1 base, with 5 bases separating them. The source material was CD4+ T cells sorted from blood, sampled at week 4, from a patient treated with tofacitinib. This receptor was identified in a human donor with alopecia areata. The chain is built from TRBV18 and TRBJ1-1; D is undetermined. CDR3 region: CASSPTGNTEAFF. The CDR3 DNA is TGTGCCAGCTCACCAACGGGGAACACTGAAGCTTTCTTT.